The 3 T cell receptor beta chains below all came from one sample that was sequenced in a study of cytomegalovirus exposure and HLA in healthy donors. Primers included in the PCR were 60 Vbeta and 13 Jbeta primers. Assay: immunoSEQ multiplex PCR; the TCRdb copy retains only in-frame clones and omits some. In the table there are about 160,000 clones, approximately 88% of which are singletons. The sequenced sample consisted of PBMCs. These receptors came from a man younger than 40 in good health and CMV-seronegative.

CDR3 nucleotides: TGTGCCAGCAGAACTCTAGGGGACACTGAAGCTTTCTTT. The encoded protein is CASRTLGDTEAFF. V and J are TRBV7-9 and TRBJ1-1, with TRBD1 as a possible D gene (5 bases). The V end lost 6 bases, the J end lost 3 bases, and 11 bases lay between the germline ends. The CDR3 has 13 residues. The germline gives CDR1 SEHNR, CDR2 FQNEAQ (reference sequence). Together with reference TRBV7-9 and TRBJ1-1, the CDR3 gives the full variable domain: DTGVSQNPRHKITKRGQNVTFRCDPISEHNRLYWYRQTLGQGPEFLTYFQNEAQLEKSRLLSDRFSAERPKGSFSTLEIQRTEQGDSAMYLCASRTLGDTEAFFGQGTRLTVV.

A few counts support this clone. CDR3 DNA: TGTGCCAGCAGCCAGGATTTACAGGGGGGCTATGGCTACACCTTC. Its translation: CASSQDLQGGYGYTF. V gene TRBV4-2 combines with J gene TRBJ1-2; TRBD1 agrees at 8 bases. CDR3 size: 15 residues. Unmatched junction bases numbered 7, after V lost 3 bases and J lost 4 bases. Germline V gene sequence: CDR1 LGHNA, CDR2 YNFKEQ.

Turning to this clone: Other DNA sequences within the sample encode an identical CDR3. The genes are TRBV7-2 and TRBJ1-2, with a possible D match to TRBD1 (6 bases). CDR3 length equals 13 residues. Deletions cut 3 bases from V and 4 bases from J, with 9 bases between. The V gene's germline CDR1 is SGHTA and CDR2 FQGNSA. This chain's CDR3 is CASSLGTSYGYTF. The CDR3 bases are TGTGCCAGCAGCTTGGGGACAAGCTATGGCTACACCTTC. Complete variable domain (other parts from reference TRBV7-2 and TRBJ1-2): GAGVSQSPSNKVTEKGKDVELRCDPISGHTALYWYRQSLGQGLEFLIYFQGNSAPDKSGLPSDRFSAERTGGSVSTLTIQRTQQEDSAVYLCASSLGTSYGYTFGSGTRLTVV.